These 17 T cell receptor beta chains were all obtained from the same sample, sequenced in a study of brain metastases from non-small cell lung cancer. Measured with immunoSEQ multiplex PCR; TCRdb has only the in-frame clones, and not every one. The data show roughly 2,300 clones, around 80% seen once. Source material: tumor-adjacent normal tissue. These receptors all stem from a donor aged 40 or over with non-small cell lung cancer.

This chain joins TRBV19 and TRBJ1-1; no reliable D call. Germline V gene data show CDR1 as LNHDA and CDR2 as SQIVND (reference sequence). The CDR3 totals 14 residues. V dropped 3 bases and J dropped 0 bases, with 8 bases sitting between them. Here the CDR3 DNA reads TGTGCCAGTAGTATCGAGGGTGTGAACACTGAAGCTTTCTTT. It translates to CASSIEGVNTEAFF.

The chain carries TRBV21-1 and TRBJ2-2; the table's D call TRBD2 went unverified against the DNA. TRBV21-1 is listed as a pseudogene. This CDR3 is built from 19 residues. The CDR3 sequence: CASSKEASGGYSQTGELFF. The CDR3 DNA reads TGTGCCAGCAGCAAAGAAGCTAGCGGGGGGTACTCCCAAACCGGGGAGCTGTTTTTT.

J is TRBJ2-1 and V is TRBV7-9; 8 positions match TRBD2. J lost 5 bases, V lost 4 bases, and 19 bases had no gene match. This CDR3 comprises 19 residues. Germline loops: CDR1 SEHNR, CDR2 FQNEAQ (reference sequence). CDR3 in amino acids: CASSSGGQHTSGAHNEQFF. CDR3 nucleotides: TGTGCCAGCAGCTCGGGCGGACAGCATACTAGCGGAGCCCACAATGAGCAGTTCTTC.

The chain is built from TRBV19 and TRBJ1-4; D perhaps matches TRBD1 (5 bases). The germline CDR1 and CDR2 sequences are LNHDA and SQIVND (reference sequence). The CDR3 length is 12 residues. Trimming removed 6 bases at V and 8 bases at J, with 10 bases between. DNA of the CDR3: TGTGCCAGTAGGCAGGGAAACGAAAAACTGTTTTTT. It translates to CASRQGNEKLFF.

This clone was found a few times. The chain is built from TRBV6-1 and TRBJ2-4; possible D gene TRBD1, 6 bases. The CDR3 totals 16 residues. The ends were cut back, 4 bases at V and 0 bases at J, with 13 bases in the middle. Per germline, CDR1 MNHNS and CDR2 SASEGT. CDR3 DNA: TGTGCCAGCAGTGCGATGGGGGCTCTAGCCAAAAACATTCAGTACTTC. This translates into CASSAMGALAKNIQYF.

V usage is TRBV6-6 and J usage is TRBJ1-1; D is perhaps TRBD1 (5 bases). Germline V CDR1 and CDR2: MNHNY, SVGAGI (reference sequence). V was cut by 6 bases and J by 6 bases, with 14 bases left in between. This CDR3 has 13 amino acids. CDR3 coding DNA: TGTGCCAGCAGGGACCGAACGGGGGCTGAAGCTTTCTTT. Translating gives CASRDRTGAEAFF.

As concerns this clone: One end of the junction varies from germline; a read error may be responsible. The chain is built from TRBV5-1 and TRBJ1-1, with a tentative D call TRBD1 (5 bases). Germline CDR1 is SGHRS and CDR2 is YFSETQ. The CDR3 covers 15 residues. CDR3 sequence: CASSLAGASNIEAFF. The CDR3 bases are TGCGCCAGCAGCTTGGCCGGGGCCTCGAACATTGAAGCTTTCTTT.

The chain uses TRBV30 and TRBJ2-7; 7 bases agree with TRBD2. The CDR3 contains 12 residues. CDR1 and CDR2 (germline): GTSNPN, SVGIG (reference sequence). The CDR3 nucleotides read TGTTCGGTAGAGCGGGGATACTACGAGCAGTACTTC. As protein: CSVERGYYEQYF.

A word on this clone: This specimen includes other DNA sequences encoding the same CDR3. V is TRBV28 and J is TRBJ1-5; D remains unclear. Trimming left V 6 bases short and J 0 bases short, with 15 bases between. Germline-derived CDR1 and CDR2 are MDHEN and SYDVKM. The CDR3 spans 16 residues. Written as DNA, the CDR3 is TGTGCCAGCAGCCCCGCTGGCCGGGATAGCAATCAGCCCCAGCATTTT. It specifies CASSPAGRDSNQPQHF. Full variable domain (missing parts from reference TRBV28 and TRBJ1-5): DVKVTQSSRYLVKRTGEKVFLECVQDMDHENMFWYRQDPGLGLRLIYFSYDVKMKEKGDIPEGYSVSREKKERFSLILESASTNQTSMYLCASSPAGRDSNQPQHFGDGTRLSIL.

This clone turned up a few times. The genes are TRBV5-4 and TRBJ2-1, with 7 bases fitting TRBD2. The germline V gene encodes CDR1 SGHNT and CDR2 YYREEE (reference sequence). This CDR3 spans 16 amino acids. V was pared by 0 bases and J by 4 bases, with 7 bases of the junction left unmatched. Here the CDR3 DNA reads TGTGCCAGCAGCTTGGCCGGGCTAGCGGAATACAATGAGCAGTTCTTC. It yields the protein CASSLAGLAEYNEQFF.

This clone appeared once. The rearrangement joins TRBV19 to TRBJ1-2; D call uncertain. V lost 3 bases and J 10 bases, leaving 9 bases between the germline ends. CDR1 LNHDA and CDR2 SQIVND come from the germline V gene (reference sequence). CDR3 size: 11 residues. CDR3 in DNA: TGTGCCAGTAGTATTGGCCAGGTCTACACCTTC. It translates to CASSIGQVYTF.

This chain connects TRBV7-8 to TRBJ2-7, with 7 bases matching TRBD1. The CDR3 loop spans 13 amino acids. Trimming took 3 bases from V and 3 from J; bases not matched to a gene: 2. Germline CDR1 reads SGHVS; CDR2 reads FQNEAQ. For the CDR3, the DNA is TGTGCCAGCAGCTTTGGACAGGACTACGAGCAGTACTTC. Its translation: CASSFGQDYEQYF.

About this clone: Given a much more abundant clone one base away, this may be a read error. This sample includes further DNA sequences coding for the same CDR3. The chain joins TRBV28 to TRBJ1-5; tentative D call: TRBD1 (5 bases). The CDR3 length is 16 residues. Germline V gives CDR1 MDHEN, CDR2 SYDVKM. CDR3 sequence reads: CASSPAGRDSNQPQHF. The CDR3 DNA reads TGTGCTAGCAGCCCTGCGGGCAGGGACAGCAATCAGCCCCAGCATTTT.

J is TRBJ1-1 and V is TRBV5-1; TRBD1 is a possible D gene (6 bases). V was trimmed by 0 bases and J by 4 bases, leaving 13 bases between them. The length of the CDR3 is 15 residues. Germline assignment: CDR1 SGHRS and CDR2 YFSETQ. The CDR3 loop is CASSLGVGGRTEAFF. The DNA of the CDR3 is TGCGCCAGCAGCTTGGGAGTCGGGGGCCGCACTGAAGCTTTCTTT. Full variable domain (remainder filled in from reference TRBV5-1 and TRBJ1-1): KAGVTQTPRYLIKTRGQQVTLSCSPISGHRSVSWYQQTPGQGLQFLFEYFSETQRNKGNFPGRFSGRQFSNSRSEMNVSTLELGDSALYLCASSLGVGGRTEAFFGQGTRLTVV.

This clone is large (0.1 to 1%) within its sample. The chain joins TRBV12-3 or TRBV12-4 to TRBJ1-1; tentatively, D is TRBD1 (5 bases). The CDR3 sequence is 12 residues long. The CDR3, as DNA: TGTTCATCATCCAGGGCCAACACTGAAGCTTTCTTT. It yields the protein CSSSRANTEAFF.

V is TRBV7-8 and J is TRBJ1-3; unclear D gene. This CDR3 contains 14 residues. V was trimmed by 5 bases and J by 4 bases, leaving 12 bases between them. The germline V gene has CDR1 SGHVS and CDR2 FQNEAQ. The CDR3 is CASSPLLVGNTIYF. Written as DNA, the CDR3 is TGTGCCAGCAGCCCCCTCCTTGTAGGAAACACCATATATTTT.

The rearrangement uses TRBV7-8 and TRBJ2-1; 11 bases are a match to TRBD2. The CDR3 consists of 15 residues. V shed 5 bases and J 4 bases; nucleotides not matched to a gene: 4. CDR1 is SGHVS, CDR2 FQNEAQ, per germline. For the CDR3, the DNA is TGTGCCAGCAGCCTGGGACTAGCGGAGTACAATGAGCAGTTCTTC. Its protein product is CASSLGLAEYNEQFF.